This T cell receptor (beta chain) was captured in a study of blood T cell repertoires in COVID-19. In the study overall: Samples of COVID-19 (acute and convalescent) were obtained from the United States, Italy and Spain.

Generated by immunoSEQ multiplex PCR, the TCRdb table keeps only in-frame clones and is missing some. This table holds just under 250,000 clones, more than 85% found once. The CDR3 runs to 12 residues. Trimming left V 8 bases short and J 1 base short, with 8 bases between. The germline gives CDR1 ENHRY, CDR2 SYGVKD. The source of this sequence is a woman aged 25 to 39 who had recovered from COVID-19. Sequenced material: PBMCs or T cells enriched from blood (not recorded which). V usage is TRBV10-3 and J usage is TRBJ1-1; no clear D. This CDR3 reads CAIGPGNTEAFF. The CDR3 nucleotides read TGTGCCATCGGTCCGGGGAACACTGAAGCTTTCTTT.